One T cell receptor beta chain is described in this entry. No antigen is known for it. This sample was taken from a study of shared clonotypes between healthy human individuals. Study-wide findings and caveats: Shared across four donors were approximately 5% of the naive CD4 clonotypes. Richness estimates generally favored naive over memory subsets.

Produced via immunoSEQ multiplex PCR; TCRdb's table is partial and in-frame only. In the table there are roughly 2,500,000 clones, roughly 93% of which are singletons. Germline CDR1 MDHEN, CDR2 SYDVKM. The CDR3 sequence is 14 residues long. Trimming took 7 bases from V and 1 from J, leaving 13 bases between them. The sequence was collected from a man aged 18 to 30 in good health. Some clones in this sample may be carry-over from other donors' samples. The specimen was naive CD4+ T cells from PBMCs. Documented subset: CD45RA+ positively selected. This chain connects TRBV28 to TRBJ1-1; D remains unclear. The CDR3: CASTPQRSNTEAFF. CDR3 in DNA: TGTGCCAGCACCCCTCAGAGGTCGAACACTGAAGCTTTCTTT. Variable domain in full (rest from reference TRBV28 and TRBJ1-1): DVKVTQSSRYLVKRTGEKVFLECVQDMDHENMFWYRQDPGLGLRLIYFSYDVKMKEKGDIPEGYSVSREKKERFSLILESASTNQTSMYLCASTPQRSNTEAFFGQGTRLTVV.